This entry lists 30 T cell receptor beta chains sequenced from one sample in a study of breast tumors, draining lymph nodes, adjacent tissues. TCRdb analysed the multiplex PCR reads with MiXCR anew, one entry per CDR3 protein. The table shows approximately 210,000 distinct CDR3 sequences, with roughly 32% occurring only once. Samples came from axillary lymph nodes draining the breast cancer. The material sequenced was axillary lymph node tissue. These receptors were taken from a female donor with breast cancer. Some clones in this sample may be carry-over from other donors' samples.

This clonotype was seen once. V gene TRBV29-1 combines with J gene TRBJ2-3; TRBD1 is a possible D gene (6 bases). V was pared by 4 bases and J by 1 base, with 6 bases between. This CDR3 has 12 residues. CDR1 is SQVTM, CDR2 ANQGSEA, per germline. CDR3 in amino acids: CSVGTGTDTQYF. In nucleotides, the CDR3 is TGCAGCGTTGGGACAGGCACAGATACGCAGTATTTT.

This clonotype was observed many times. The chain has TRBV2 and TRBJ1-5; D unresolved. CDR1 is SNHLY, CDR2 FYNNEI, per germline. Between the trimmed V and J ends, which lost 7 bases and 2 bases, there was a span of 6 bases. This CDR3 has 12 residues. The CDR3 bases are TGTGCCAGCAACAGTGGCAATCAGCCCCAGCATTTT. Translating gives CASNSGNQPQHF.

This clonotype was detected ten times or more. In DNA form, the CDR3 reads TGTGCCACCAGTGATTTGCAAACAGGGGATGAGCAGTTCTTC. Amino acid sequence: CATSDLQTGDEQFF. The chain joins TRBV24-1 to TRBJ2-1; TRBD1 aligns across 7 bases. The CDR3 extends over 14 amino acids. Germline V lookup: CDR1 KGHDR, CDR2 SFDVKD. V lost 0 bases to trimming and J lost 8 bases; unmatched junction nucleotides: 3.

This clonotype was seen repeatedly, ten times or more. CDR3 nucleotides: TGTGCCAGTAGTATATCCCTAGGGCCAAATCAGCCCCAGCATTTT. Translated, it gives CASSISLGPNQPQHF. The gene calls are TRBV19 and TRBJ1-5; D not certain. Germline values: CDR1 LNHDA, CDR2 SQIVND (reference sequence). The CDR3 runs to 15 residues. Between the trimmed V and J ends, which lost 2 bases and 4 bases, there was a span of 12 bases. The complete variable domain, with remaining parts taken from reference TRBV19 and TRBJ1-5, reads DGGITQSPKYLFRKEGQNVTLSCEQNLNHDAMYWYRQDPGQGLRLIYYSQIVNDFQKGDIAEGYSVSREKKESFPLTVTSAQKNPTAFYLCASSISLGPNQPQHFGDGTRLSIL.

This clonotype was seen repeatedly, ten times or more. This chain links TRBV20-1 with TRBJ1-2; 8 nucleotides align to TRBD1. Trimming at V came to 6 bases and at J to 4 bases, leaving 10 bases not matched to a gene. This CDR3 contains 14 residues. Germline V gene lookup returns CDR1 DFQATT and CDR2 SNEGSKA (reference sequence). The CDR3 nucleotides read TGCAGTGCCCCCACCCAGGGGGCGGGCTATGGCTACACCTTC. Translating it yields CSAPTQGAGYGYTF.

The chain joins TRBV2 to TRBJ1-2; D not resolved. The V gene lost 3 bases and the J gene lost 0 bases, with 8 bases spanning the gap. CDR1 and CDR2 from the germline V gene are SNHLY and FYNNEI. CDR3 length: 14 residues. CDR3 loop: CASSDPGTNYGYTF. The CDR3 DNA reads TGTGCCAGCAGTGACCCGGGGACTAACTATGGCTACACCTTC.

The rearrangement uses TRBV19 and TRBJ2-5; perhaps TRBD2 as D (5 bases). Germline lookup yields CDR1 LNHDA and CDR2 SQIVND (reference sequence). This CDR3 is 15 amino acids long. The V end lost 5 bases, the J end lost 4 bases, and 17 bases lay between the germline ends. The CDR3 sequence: CASSVGLRARETQYF. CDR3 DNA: TGTGCCAGTAGTGTGGGCTTGAGGGCCCGAGAGACCCAGTACTTC.

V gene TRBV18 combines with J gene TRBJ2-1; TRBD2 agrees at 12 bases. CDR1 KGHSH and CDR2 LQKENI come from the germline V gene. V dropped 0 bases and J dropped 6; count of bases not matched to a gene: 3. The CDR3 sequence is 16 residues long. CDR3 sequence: CASSPPSSGRGNEQFF. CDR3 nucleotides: TGTGCCAGCTCACCACCCTCTAGCGGGAGGGGCAATGAGCAGTTCTTC.

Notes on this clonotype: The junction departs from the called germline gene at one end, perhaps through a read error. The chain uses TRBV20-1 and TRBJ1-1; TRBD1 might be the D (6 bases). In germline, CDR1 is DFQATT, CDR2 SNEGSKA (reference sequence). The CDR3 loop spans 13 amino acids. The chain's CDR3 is CSAISTGNTEAVF. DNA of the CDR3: TGCAGTGCTATCTCTACAGGGAACACTGAAGCTGTCTTT.

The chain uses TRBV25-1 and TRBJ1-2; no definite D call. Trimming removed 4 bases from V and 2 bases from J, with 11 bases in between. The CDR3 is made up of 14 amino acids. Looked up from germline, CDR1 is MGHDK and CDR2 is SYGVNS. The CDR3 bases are TGTGCCAGCAGTGGAGGACCATGGAACTATGGCTACACCTTC. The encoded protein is CASSGGPWNYGYTF.

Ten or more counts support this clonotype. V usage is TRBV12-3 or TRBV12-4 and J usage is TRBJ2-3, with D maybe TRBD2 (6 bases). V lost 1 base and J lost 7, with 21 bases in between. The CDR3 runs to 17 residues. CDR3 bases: TGTGCCAGCAGTTTAGGGACACGGAAGGGGCGGGGTAATACGCAGTATTTT. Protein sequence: CASSLGTRKGRGNTQYF.

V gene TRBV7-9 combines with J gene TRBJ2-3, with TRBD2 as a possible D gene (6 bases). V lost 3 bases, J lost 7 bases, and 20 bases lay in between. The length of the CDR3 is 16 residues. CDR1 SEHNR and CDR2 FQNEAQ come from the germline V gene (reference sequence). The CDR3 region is CASSLRLLAGSNTQYF. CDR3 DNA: TGTGCCAGCAGCTTGCGCCTTTTGGCGGGATCGAATACGCAGTATTTT.

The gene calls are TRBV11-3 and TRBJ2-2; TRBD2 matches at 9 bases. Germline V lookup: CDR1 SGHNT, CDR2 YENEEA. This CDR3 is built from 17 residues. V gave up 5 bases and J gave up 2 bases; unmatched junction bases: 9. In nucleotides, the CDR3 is TGTGCCAGCAGCCCTGGGCTAGCGGGAACAAACACCGGGGAGCTGTTTTTT. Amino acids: CASSPGLAGTNTGELFF.

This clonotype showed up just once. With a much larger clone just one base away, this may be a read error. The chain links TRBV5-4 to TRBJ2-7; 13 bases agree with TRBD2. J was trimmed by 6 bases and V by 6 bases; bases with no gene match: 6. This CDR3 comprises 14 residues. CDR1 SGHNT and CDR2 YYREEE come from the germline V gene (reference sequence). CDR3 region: CASIGTSGNGEQYF. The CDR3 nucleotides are TGTGCCAGCATCGGGACTAGCGGGAATGGCGAGCAGTACTTC.

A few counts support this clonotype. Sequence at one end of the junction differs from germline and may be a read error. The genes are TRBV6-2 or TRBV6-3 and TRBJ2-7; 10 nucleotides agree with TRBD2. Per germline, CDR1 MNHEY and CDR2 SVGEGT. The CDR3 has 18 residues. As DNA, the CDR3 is TGTGCCAGCAGTCACTCGTCTTGGGAGCGGGAGGGCCGGAACGAGCAGTACTTC. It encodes CASSHSSWEREGRNEQYF.

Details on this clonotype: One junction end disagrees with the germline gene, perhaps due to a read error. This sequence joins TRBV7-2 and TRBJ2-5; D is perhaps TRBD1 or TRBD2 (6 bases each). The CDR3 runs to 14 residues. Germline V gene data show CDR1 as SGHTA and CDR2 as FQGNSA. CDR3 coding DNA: TGTGCCAGCAGCTTAGCGGGGGGCGGTGAGACCCGGTACTTC. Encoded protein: CASSLAGGGETRYF. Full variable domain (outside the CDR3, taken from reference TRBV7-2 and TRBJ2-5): GAGVSQSPSNKVTEKGKDVELRCDPISGHTALYWYRQSLGQGLEFLIYFQGNSAPDKSGLPSDRFSAERTGGSVSTLTIQRTQQEDSAVYLCASSLAGGGETRYFGPGTRLLVL.

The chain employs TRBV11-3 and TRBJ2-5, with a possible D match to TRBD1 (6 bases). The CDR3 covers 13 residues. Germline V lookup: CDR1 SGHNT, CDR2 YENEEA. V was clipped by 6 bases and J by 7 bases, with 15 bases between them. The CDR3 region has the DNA TGTGCCAGCAGGAGGGGGTGGGAAGCGACCCAGTACTTC. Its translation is CASRRGWEATQYF.

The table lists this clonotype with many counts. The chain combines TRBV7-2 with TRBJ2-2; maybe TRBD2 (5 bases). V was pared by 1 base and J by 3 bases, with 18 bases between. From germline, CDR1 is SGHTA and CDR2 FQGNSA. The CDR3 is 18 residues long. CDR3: CASSLGVRGSPDTGELFF. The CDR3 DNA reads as TGTGCCAGCAGCTTAGGAGTTCGAGGGAGCCCGGACACCGGGGAGCTGTTTTTT.

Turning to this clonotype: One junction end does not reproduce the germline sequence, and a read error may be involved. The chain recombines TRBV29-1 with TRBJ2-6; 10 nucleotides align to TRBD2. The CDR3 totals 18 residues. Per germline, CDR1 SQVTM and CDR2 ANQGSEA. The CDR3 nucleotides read TGCAGCGTTGAACTGACTAGCGGGCTGTGCTCTGGGGCCAACGCCCTGACTTTC. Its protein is CSVELTSGLCSGANALTF.

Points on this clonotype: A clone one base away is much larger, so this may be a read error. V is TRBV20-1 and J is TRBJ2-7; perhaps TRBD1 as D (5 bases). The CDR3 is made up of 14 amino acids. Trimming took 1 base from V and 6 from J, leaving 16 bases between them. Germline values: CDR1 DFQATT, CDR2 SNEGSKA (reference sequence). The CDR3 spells CSARVSTGHSEQYF. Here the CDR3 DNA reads TGCAGTGCTAGAGTTTCTACAGGTCACTCCGAGCAGTACTTC.

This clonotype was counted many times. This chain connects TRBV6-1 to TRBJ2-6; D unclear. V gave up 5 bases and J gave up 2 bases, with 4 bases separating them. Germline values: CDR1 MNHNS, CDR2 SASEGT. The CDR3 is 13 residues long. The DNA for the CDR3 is TGTGCCAGCAGTAACACTGGGGCCAACGTCCTGACTTTC. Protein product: CASSNTGANVLTF.

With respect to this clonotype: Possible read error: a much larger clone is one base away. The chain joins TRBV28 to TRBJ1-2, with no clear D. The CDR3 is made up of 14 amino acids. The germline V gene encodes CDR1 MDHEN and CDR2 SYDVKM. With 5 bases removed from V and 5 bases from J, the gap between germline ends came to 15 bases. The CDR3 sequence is CASSALVSRYGYTF. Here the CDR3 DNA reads TGTGCCAGCAGTGCTCTTGTGTCCCGGTATGGCTACACCTTC.

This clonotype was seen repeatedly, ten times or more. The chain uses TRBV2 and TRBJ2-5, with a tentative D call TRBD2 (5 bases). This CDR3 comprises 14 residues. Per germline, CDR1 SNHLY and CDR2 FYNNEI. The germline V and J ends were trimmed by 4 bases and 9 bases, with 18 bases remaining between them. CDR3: CASSGVYGVTAQYF. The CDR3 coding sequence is TGTGCCAGCAGTGGGGTCTACGGGGTCACGGCCCAGTACTTC.

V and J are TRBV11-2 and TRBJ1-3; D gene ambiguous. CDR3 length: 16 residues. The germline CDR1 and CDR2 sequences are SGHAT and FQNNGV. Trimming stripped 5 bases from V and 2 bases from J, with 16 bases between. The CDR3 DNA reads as TGTGCCAGCAGCACCCCGGGCCACGGAACTGGAAACACCATATATTTT. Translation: CASSTPGHGTGNTIYF. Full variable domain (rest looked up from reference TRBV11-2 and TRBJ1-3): EAGVAQSPRYKIIEKRQSVAFWCNPISGHATLYWYQQILGQGPKLLIQFQNNGVVDDSQLPKDRFSAERLKGVDSTLKIQPAKLEDSAVYLCASSTPGHGTGNTIYFGEGSWLTVV.

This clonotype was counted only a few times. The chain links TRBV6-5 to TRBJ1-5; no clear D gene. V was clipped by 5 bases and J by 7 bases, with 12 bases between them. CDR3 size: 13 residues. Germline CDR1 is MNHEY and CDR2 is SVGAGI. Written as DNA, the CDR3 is TGTGCCAGCAGTCGAGCGGGAGACCAGCCCCAGCATTTT. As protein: CASSRAGDQPQHF.

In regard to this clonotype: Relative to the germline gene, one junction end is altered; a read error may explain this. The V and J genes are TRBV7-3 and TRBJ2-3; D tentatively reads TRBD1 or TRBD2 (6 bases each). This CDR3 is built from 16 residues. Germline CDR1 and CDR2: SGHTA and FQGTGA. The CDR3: CVSSLRGVGTLLTQYF. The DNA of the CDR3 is TGTGTCAGCAGCTTAAGGGGGGTCGGGACTCTCCTTACGCAGTACTTT.

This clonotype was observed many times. CDR3 bases: TGTGCCAGCAGTGAGACCGCTCAGGGGGATCAGCCCCAGCATTTT. Translation gives CASSETAQGDQPQHF. The genes are TRBV6-1 and TRBJ1-5; 7 bases map to TRBD1. This CDR3 is 15 amino acids long. The germline gives CDR1 MNHNS, CDR2 SASEGT. The J segment lost 5 bases and the V segment lost 3 bases, leaving 7 bases of the junction unmatched.

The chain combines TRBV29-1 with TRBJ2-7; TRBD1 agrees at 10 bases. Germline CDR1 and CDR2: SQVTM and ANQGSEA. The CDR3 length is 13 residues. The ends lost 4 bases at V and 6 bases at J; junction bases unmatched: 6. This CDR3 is CSVGDRGSGEQYF. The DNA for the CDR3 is TGCAGCGTTGGGGACAGGGGTTCCGGCGAGCAGTACTTC.

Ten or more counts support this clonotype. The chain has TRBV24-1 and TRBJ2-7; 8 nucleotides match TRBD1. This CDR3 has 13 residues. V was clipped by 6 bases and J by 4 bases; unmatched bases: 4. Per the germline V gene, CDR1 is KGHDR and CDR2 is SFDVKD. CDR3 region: CATSKTGGYEQYF. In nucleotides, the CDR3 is TGTGCCACCAGTAAAACAGGGGGTTACGAGCAGTACTTC.

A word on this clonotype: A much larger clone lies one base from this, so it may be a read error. The CDR3 DNA reads as TGCAGTGCTAGAGATGCAAGGGGGCGAGCTGGCTACACCTTC. It codes for CSARDARGRAGYTF. V and J are TRBV20-1 and TRBJ1-2, with 7 bases fitting TRBD1. Looked up from germline, CDR1 is DFQATT and CDR2 is SNEGSKA (reference sequence). V shed 0 bases and J 7 bases; nucleotides not matched to a gene: 8. The CDR3 is 14 residues long.